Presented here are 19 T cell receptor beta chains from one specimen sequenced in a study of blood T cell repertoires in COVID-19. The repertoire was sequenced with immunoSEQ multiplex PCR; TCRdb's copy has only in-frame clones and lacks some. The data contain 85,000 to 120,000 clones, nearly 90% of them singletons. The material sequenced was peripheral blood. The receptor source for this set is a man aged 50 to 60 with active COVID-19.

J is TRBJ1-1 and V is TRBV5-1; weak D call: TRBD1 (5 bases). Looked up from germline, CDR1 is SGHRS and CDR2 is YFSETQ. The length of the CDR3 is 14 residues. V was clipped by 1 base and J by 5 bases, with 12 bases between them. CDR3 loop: CASSLLGERTEAFF. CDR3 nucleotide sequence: TGCGCCAGCAGCTTGCTAGGGGAAAGGACTGAAGCTTTCTTT.

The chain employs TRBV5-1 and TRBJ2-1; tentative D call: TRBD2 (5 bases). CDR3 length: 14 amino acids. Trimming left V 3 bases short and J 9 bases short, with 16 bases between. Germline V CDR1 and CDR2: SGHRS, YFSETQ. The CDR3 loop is CASSSLRAASEQFF. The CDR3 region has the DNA TGCGCCAGCAGCTCCCTCCGAGCGGCGTCTGAGCAGTTCTTC.

The CDR3 loop reads CASSFGQGYNSPLHF. The DNA for the CDR3 is TGTGCCAGCAGCTTTGGGCAGGGTTATAATTCACCCCTCCACTTT. V gene TRBV5-6 combines with J gene TRBJ1-6, with TRBD1 as a possible D gene (5 bases). CDR1 is SGHDT, CDR2 YYEEEE, per germline. The V end was cut by 2 bases, the J end by 4 bases, with 10 bases between. The length of the CDR3 is 15 residues.

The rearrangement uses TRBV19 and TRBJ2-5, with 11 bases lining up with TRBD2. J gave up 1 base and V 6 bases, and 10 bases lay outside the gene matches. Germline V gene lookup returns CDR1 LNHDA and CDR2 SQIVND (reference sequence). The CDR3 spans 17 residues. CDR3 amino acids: CASSPWGLAVLQETQYF. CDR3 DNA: TGTGCCAGTAGCCCCTGGGGACTAGCGGTACTCCAAGAGACCCAGTACTTC.

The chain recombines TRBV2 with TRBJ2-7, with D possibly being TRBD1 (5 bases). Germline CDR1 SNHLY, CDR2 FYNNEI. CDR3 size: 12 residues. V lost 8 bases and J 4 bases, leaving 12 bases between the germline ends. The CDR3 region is CASFRQGYEQYF. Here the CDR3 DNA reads TGTGCCAGCTTTAGGCAGGGTTACGAGCAGTACTTC.

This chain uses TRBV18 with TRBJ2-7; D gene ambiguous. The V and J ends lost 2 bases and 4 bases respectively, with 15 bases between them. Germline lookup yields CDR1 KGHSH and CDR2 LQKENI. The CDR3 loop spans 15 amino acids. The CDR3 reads CASSPGPARGYEQYF. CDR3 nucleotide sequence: TGTGCCAGCTCACCAGGTCCCGCAAGAGGATACGAGCAGTACTTC.

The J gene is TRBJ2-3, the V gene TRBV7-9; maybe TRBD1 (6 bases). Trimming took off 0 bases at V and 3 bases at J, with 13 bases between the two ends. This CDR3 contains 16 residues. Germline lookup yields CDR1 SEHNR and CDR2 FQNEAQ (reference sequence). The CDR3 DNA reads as TGTGCCAGCAGCTTAGCGGTCAGGGGCAGTACAGATACGCAGTATTTT. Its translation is CASSLAVRGSTDTQYF.

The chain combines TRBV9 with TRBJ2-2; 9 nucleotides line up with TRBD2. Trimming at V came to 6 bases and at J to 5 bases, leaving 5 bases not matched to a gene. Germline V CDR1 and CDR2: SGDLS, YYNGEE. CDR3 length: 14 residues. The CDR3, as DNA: TGTGCCAGCACCCCGGGACTAGCTACCGGGGAGCTGTTTTTT. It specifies CASTPGLATGELFF.

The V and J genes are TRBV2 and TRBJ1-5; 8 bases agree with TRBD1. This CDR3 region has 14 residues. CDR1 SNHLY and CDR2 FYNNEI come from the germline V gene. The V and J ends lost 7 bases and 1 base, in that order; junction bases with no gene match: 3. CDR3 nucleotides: TGTGCCAGCAACGGACAGGGAAGCAATCAGCCCCAGCATTTT. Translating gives CASNGQGSNQPQHF.

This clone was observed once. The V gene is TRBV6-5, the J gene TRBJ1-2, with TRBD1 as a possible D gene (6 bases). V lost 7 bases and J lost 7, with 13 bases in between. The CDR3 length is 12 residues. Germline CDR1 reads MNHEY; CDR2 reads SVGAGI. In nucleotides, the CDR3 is TGTGCCAGCATCTTGGGGGGGGCTGGCTACACCTTC. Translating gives CASILGGAGYTF.

The DNA for the CDR3 is TGTGCCAGTACAGGGGGCACGAGCTCCTACAATGAGCAGTTCTTC. It yields the protein CASTGGTSSYNEQFF. The V gene is TRBV19, the J gene TRBJ2-1; 8 bases fit TRBD1. The V segment lost 7 bases and the J segment 0 bases; nucleotides outside the gene matches: 5. CDR1 is LNHDA, CDR2 SQIVND, per germline (reference sequence). The CDR3 sequence is 15 residues long.

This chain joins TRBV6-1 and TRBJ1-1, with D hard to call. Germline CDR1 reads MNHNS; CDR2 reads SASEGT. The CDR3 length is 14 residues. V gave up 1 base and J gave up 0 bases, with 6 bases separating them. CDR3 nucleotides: TGTGCCAGCAGTGAAGGGCTTCTGAACACTGAAGCTTTCTTT. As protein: CASSEGLLNTEAFF.

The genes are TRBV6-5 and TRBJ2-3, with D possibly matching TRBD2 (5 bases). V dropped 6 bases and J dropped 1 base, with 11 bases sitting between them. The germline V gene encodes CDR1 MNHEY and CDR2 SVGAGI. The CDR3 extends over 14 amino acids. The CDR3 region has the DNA TGTGCCAGCAGCTTGGGAGTTGGCACAGATACGCAGTATTTT. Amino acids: CASSLGVGTDTQYF.

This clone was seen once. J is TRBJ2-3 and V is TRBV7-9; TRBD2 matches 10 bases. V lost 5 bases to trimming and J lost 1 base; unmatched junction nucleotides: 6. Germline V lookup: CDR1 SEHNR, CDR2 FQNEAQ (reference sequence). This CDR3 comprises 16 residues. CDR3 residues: CASSPSGGPRTDTQYF. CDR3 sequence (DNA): TGTGCCAGCAGCCCTAGCGGGGGCCCACGCACAGATACGCAGTATTTT.

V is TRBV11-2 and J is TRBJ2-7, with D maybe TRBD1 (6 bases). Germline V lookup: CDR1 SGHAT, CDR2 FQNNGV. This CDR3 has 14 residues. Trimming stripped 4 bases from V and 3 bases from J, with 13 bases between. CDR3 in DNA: TGTGCCAGCAGCTCAAGCCGGACAGTCTACGAGCAGTACTTC. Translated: CASSSSRTVYEQYF.

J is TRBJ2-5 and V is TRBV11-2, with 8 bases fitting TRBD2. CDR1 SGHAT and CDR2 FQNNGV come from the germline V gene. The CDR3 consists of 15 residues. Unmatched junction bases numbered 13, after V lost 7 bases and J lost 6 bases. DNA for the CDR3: TGTGCCAGCACCATTGGATTCGGGGGGGCGCAGACCCAGTACTTC. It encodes CASTIGFGGAQTQYF.

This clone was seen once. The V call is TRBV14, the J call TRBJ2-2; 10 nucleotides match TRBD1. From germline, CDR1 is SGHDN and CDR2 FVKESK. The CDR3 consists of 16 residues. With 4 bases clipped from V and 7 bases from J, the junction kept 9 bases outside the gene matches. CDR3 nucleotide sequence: TGTGCCAGCAGCCGACCCCGGACAGGGGGGCTCGGGGAGCTGTTTTTT. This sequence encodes CASSRPRTGGLGELFF.

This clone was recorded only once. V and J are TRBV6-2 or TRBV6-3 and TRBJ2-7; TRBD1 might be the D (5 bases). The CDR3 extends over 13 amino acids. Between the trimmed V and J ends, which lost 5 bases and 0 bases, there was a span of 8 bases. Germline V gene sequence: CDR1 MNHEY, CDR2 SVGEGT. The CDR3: CASSTGSSYEQYF. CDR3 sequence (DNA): TGTGCCAGCAGTACAGGAAGCTCCTACGAGCAGTACTTC.

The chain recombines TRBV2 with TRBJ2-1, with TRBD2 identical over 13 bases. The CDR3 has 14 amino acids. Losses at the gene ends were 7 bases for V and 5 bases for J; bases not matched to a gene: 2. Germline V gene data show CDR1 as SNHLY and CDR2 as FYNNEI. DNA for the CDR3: TGTGCCAGCATCGGGACTAGCGGGGACAATGAGCAGTTCTTC. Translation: CASIGTSGDNEQFF.